The 19 T cell receptor beta chains in this list originate from one sample, sequenced in a study of T cell responses to AZD1222 COVID-19 vaccine. The assay was immunoSEQ multiplex PCR, and TCRdb's table has in-frame clones only and misses some. The data contain tens of thousands of clones, approximately 80% of them singletons. Source: peripheral blood, taken on day 0 of AZD1222 vaccination. The receptors come from an adult in good health.

This chain links TRBV15 with TRBJ1-4; D gene ambiguous. The V end lost 4 bases, the J end lost 7 bases, and 13 bases lay between the germline ends. CDR3 length: 14 residues. From germline, CDR1 is LNHNV and CDR2 YYDKDF (reference sequence). The CDR3 sequence: CATSTAAWGEKLFF. The CDR3, as DNA: TGTGCCACCAGCACGGCCGCGTGGGGTGAAAAACTGTTTTTT.

The chain has TRBV29-1 and TRBJ1-1; TRBD1 aligns across 11 bases. Germline CDR1 is SQVTM and CDR2 is ANQGSEA. CDR3 length: 12 amino acids. The V gene end was trimmed by 6 bases and the J gene end by 3 bases; junction bases not matched to a gene: 0. The CDR3 DNA reads as TGCAGCGTGGGACAGGGGGACACTGAAGCTTTCTTT. Its translation: CSVGQGDTEAFF.

The genes are TRBV7-9 and TRBJ2-2; D uncertain. The CDR3 length is 12 residues. V gave up 5 bases and J gave up 5 bases, with 6 bases separating them. In germline, CDR1 is SEHNR, CDR2 FQNEAQ (reference sequence). For the CDR3, the DNA is TGTGCCAGCAGCGTGGAGACCGGGGAGCTGTTTTTT. Translating it yields CASSVETGELFF.

As DNA, the CDR3 is TGTGCCAGCTCACCAGCGAGGGGCGATGGCTACACCTTC. This encodes CASSPARGDGYTF. The chain couples TRBV18 to TRBJ1-2, with a weak D call TRBD1 (5 bases). The CDR3 runs 13 residues. Germline-derived CDR1 and CDR2 are KGHSH and LQKENI. Trimming removed 2 bases from V and 6 bases from J, with 10 bases in between.

J is TRBJ2-1 and V is TRBV9, with 8 bases fitting TRBD2. The J segment lost 8 bases and the V segment lost 1 base, leaving 2 bases of the junction unmatched. Germline V lookup: CDR1 SGDLS, CDR2 YYNGEE. The CDR3 is made up of 13 amino acids. This CDR3 is CASSVILADEQFF. CDR3 nucleotide sequence: TGTGCCAGCAGCGTAATACTAGCGGATGAGCAGTTCTTC.

This clone showed up just once. V usage is TRBV5-1 and J usage is TRBJ1-4; TRBD1 agrees at 9 bases. V trimming: 4 bases; J trimming: 7 bases; junction bases outside the gene matches: 5. The CDR3 sequence is 14 residues long. CDR1 is SGHRS, CDR2 YFSETQ, per germline. CDR3 sequence reads: CASSPGQGVEKLFF. The CDR3 coding sequence is TGCGCCAGCAGCCCGGGACAGGGAGTTGAAAAACTGTTTTTT.

V is TRBV15 and J is TRBJ1-5; TRBD1 matches at 7 bases. The trim removed 0 bases at V and 0 bases at J, leaving 2 bases unmatched. CDR3 length: 16 residues. CDR1 is LNHNV, CDR2 YYDKDF, per germline (reference sequence). The CDR3: CATSRDGQVSNQPQHF. The CDR3 DNA follows: TGTGCCACCAGCAGAGACGGACAGGTTAGCAATCAGCCCCAGCATTTT.

This clone was seen only once. The chain recombines TRBV7-9 with TRBJ2-5; a possible D gene is TRBD1 (5 bases). Germline V gene lookup returns CDR1 SEHNR and CDR2 FQNEAQ (reference sequence). With 1 base removed from V and 3 bases from J, the gap between germline ends came to 15 bases. The CDR3 totals 16 residues. The DNA for the CDR3 is TGTGCCAGCAGCTTAGGATTTAGGCCAGGGAAAGAGACCCAGTACTTC. It yields the protein CASSLGFRPGKETQYF.

The gene calls are TRBV4-2 and TRBJ1-3; 7 nucleotides match TRBD1. From germline, CDR1 is LGHNA and CDR2 YNFKEQ. The junction had 1 base not matched to a gene; V was cut back by 4 bases and J by 1 base. This CDR3 comprises 14 residues. The CDR3 nucleotides are TGTGCCAGCAGCCCCAGGGGGTCTGGAAACACCATATATTTT. This gives the protein CASSPRGSGNTIYF.

This clone was seen a few times. The chain combines TRBV14 with TRBJ1-2; D uncertain. This CDR3 comprises 15 residues. V gave up 0 bases and J gave up 4 bases, with 12 bases separating them. The germline V gene has CDR1 SGHDN and CDR2 FVKESK. This CDR3 is CASSQEGRFGYGYTF. The CDR3 region has the DNA TGTGCCAGCAGCCAAGAGGGCAGATTTGGCTATGGCTACACCTTC.

This chain connects TRBV3-1 (or the pseudogene TRBV3-2) to TRBJ2-2; 7 bases line up with TRBD2. CDR1 LGHDT and CDR2 YNNKEL come from the germline V gene (reference sequence). This CDR3 has 17 amino acids. J lost 6 bases, V lost 1 base, and 11 bases had no gene match. CDR3 loop: CASSQAGWAGASGELFF. DNA for the CDR3: TGTGCCAGCAGCCAAGCGGGGTGGGCGGGAGCGTCCGGGGAGCTGTTTTTT.

The V gene is TRBV7-8, the J gene TRBJ2-2; 7 nucleotides align to TRBD1. The V and J ends lost 7 bases and 6 bases, in that order; junction bases with no gene match: 2. The germline gives CDR1 SGHVS, CDR2 FQNEAQ. The CDR3 totals 12 residues. The CDR3 spells CASTDRAGELFF. The CDR3 DNA reads as TGTGCCAGCACCGACAGGGCCGGGGAGCTGTTTTTT. The whole variable domain, remainder taken from reference TRBV7-8 and TRBJ2-2, is GAGVSQSPRYKVAKRGQDVALRCDPISGHVSLFWYQQALGQGPEFLTYFQNEAQLDKSGLPSDRFFAERPEGSVSTLKIQRTQQEDSAVYLCASTDRAGELFFGEGSRLTVL.

This chain uses TRBV10-2 with TRBJ1-1; 7 positions match TRBD1. The CDR3 sequence is 16 residues long. Per germline, CDR1 WSHSY and CDR2 SAAADI. V dropped 8 bases and J dropped 0; count of bases not matched to a gene: 12. The CDR3 region has the DNA TGCGCCAGCCGGGGGGCAGGGGGGCTGATGAACACTGAAGCTTTCTTT. Translating it yields CASRGAGGLMNTEAFF.

V gene TRBV18 combines with J gene TRBJ1-5; no clear D gene. V shed 8 bases and J shed 2 bases, with 13 bases lying between them. Germline CDR1 and CDR2: KGHSH and LQKENI. The CDR3 is made up of 14 amino acids. The CDR3 here is CASGNQRGNQPQHF. The CDR3 DNA is TGTGCCAGCGGAAACCAGCGCGGCAATCAGCCCCAGCATTTT. Supplemented by reference TRBV18 and TRBJ1-5, the full variable domain reads NAGVMQNPRHLVRRRGQEARLRCSPMKGHSHVYWYRQLPEEGLKFMVYLQKENIIDESGMPKERFSAEFPKEGPSILRIQQVVRGDSAAYFCASGNQRGNQPQHFGDGTRLSIL.

The chain combines TRBV2 with TRBJ2-6, with a possible D match to TRBD1 (5 bases). The germline gives CDR1 SNHLY, CDR2 FYNNEI. The CDR3 is 14 residues long. Deletions cut 3 bases from V and 2 bases from J, with 5 bases between. The CDR3: CASSDRAGANVLTF. The CDR3 nucleotides are TGTGCCAGCAGTGACAGGGCTGGGGCCAACGTCCTGACTTTC.

This rearrangement joins TRBV6-5 to TRBJ2-7, with 8 bases that match TRBD1. CDR1 MNHEY and CDR2 SVGAGI come from the germline V gene. This CDR3 comprises 13 residues. Trimming took 7 bases from V and 4 from J; bases not matched to a gene: 6. The CDR3 protein is CASTYGQGYEQYF. CDR3 nucleotide sequence: TGTGCCAGCACCTACGGACAGGGATACGAGCAGTACTTC.

This clone was found a few times. The chain employs TRBV5-4 and TRBJ2-5; D possibly corresponds to TRBD1 (6 bases). This CDR3 has 15 amino acids. CDR1 and CDR2 from the germline V gene are SGHNT and YYREEE (reference sequence). Trimming cost V 0 bases and J 0 bases, with 9 bases left between them. CDR3 residues: CASSLARGNQETQYF. CDR3 nucleotide sequence: TGTGCCAGCAGCTTGGCAAGGGGGAACCAAGAGACCCAGTACTTC.

V gene TRBV19 combines with J gene TRBJ1-1; D not resolved. Between the trimmed V and J ends, which lost 3 bases and 0 bases, there was a span of 8 bases. CDR1 and CDR2 (germline): LNHDA, SQIVND (reference sequence). The CDR3 extends over 14 amino acids. The CDR3, as DNA: TGTGCCAGTAGTATGGTCGGTCTGAACACTGAAGCTTTCTTT. This translates into CASSMVGLNTEAFF.

The chain has TRBV5-1 and TRBJ2-2, with D uncertain. The CDR3 length is 18 residues. From germline, CDR1 is SGHRS and CDR2 YFSETQ. V lost 4 bases, J lost 0 bases, and 19 bases lay in between. The CDR3 protein is CASSPGFSVTSNTGELFF. CDR3 DNA sequence: TGCGCCAGCAGCCCCGGCTTTTCGGTAACCTCGAACACCGGGGAGCTGTTTTTT.